These 8 T cell receptor beta chains came from one sample sequenced in a study of beta chain features in type 1 diabetes. Expressed TCRB transcripts were sequenced because the entire RNA isolate underwent reverse transcription. The method was immunoSEQ multiplex PCR; TCRdb's version includes in-frame clones alone and lacks a portion of them. The repertoire holds about 900,000 clones, with under 20% as singletons. Sequenced input: naive CD4+ T cells from blood. These receptor sequences come from a woman between 18 and 29 years old in good health.

The sample holds a few counts of this clone. The V call is TRBV11-2, the J call TRBJ2-5; D gene uncertain. Germline-derived CDR1 and CDR2 are SGHAT and FQNNGV. CDR3 length: 12 amino acids. The V end was cut by 5 bases, the J end by 1 base, with 5 bases between. The CDR3 sequence: CASSEAQETQYF. DNA of the CDR3: TGTGCCAGCAGCGAAGCCCAAGAGACCCAGTACTTC.

In this sample, this clone turned up a few times. The chain is built from TRBV5-1 and TRBJ2-6, with 8 positions matching TRBD1. The CDR3 has 18 amino acids. V was clipped by 0 bases and J by 0 bases; unmatched bases: 5. The germline V gene encodes CDR1 SGHRS and CDR2 YFSETQ. The CDR3 coding sequence is TGCGCCAGCAGCTTGGTTTCAGGGGGCAACTCTGGGGCCAACGTCCTGACTTTC. This sequence encodes CASSLVSGGNSGANVLTF.

The chain combines TRBV15 with TRBJ2-1; maybe TRBD2 (5 bases). CDR3 length: 13 residues. Trimming pared 0 bases from V and 10 bases from J, leaving 10 bases between. Per germline, CDR1 LNHNV and CDR2 YYDKDF (reference sequence). CDR3 sequence (DNA): TGTGCCACCAGCAGAGATGACTACCTGGAGCAGTTCTTC. Its protein product is CATSRDDYLEQFF.

The rearrangement joins TRBV4-3 to TRBJ2-5; 12 bases agree with TRBD2. The V segment lost 1 base and the J segment 4 bases; nucleotides outside the gene matches: 7. CDR3 length: 17 residues. CDR1 is LGHNA, CDR2 YSLEER, per germline. The CDR3 region has the DNA TGCGCCAGCAGCCAAGTTTTACTAGCGGGAGGCGGAGAGACCCAGTACTTC. It translates to CASSQVLLAGGGETQYF.

This clone was detected a few times. Other nucleotide sequences from this sample produce the same CDR3. The rearrangement uses TRBV28 and TRBJ1-1, with D uncertain. The CDR3 has 12 residues. V was clipped by 3 bases and J by 4 bases, with 6 bases between them. Germline V gene data show CDR1 as MDHEN and CDR2 as SYDVKM. The CDR3 DNA sequence: TGTGCCAGCAGTTTTCGGGTCACTGAAGCTTTCTTT. Its protein is CASSFRVTEAFF.

The J gene is TRBJ2-1, the V gene TRBV6-5, with 8 bases identical to TRBD2. J lost 9 bases, V lost 6 bases, and 10 bases had no gene match. The CDR3 is made up of 14 amino acids. In germline, CDR1 is MNHEY, CDR2 SVGAGI. Here the CDR3 reads CASRSGRGAGEQFF. The CDR3 DNA is TGTGCCAGCAGGTCCGGGCGGGGGGCCGGTGAGCAGTTCTTC.

The chain carries TRBV11-2 and TRBJ2-7; D remains unclear. V was shortened by 2 bases and J by 0 bases, with 8 bases between the two germline ends. CDR1 is SGHAT and CDR2 is FQNNGV in the germline V gene. This CDR3 has 14 amino acids. CDR3: CASSLLAVSYEQYF. The CDR3 DNA reads TGTGCCAGCAGCTTACTGGCGGTCTCCTACGAGCAGTACTTC.

The genes are TRBV6-5 and TRBJ2-7, with D possibly being TRBD1 (5 bases). The CDR3 length is 14 residues. Trimming shortened V by 5 bases and J by 5 bases, and 16 bases separated the two germline ends. The V gene's germline CDR1 is MNHEY and CDR2 SVGAGI. The CDR3 region is CASSRRTKGDEQYF. The CDR3 bases are TGTGCCAGCAGTCGAAGGACAAAAGGCGACGAGCAGTACTTC.